This T cell receptor beta chain was profiled in a study of OX40 agonist ivuxolimab in advanced cancers. Study as a whole: The mean age was around 56 years, ranging from about 20 to 79, with approximately 83% of participants male.

With V trimmed by 4 bases and J by 2 bases, 6 bases remained unmatched. CDR3 length equals 15 residues. The germline gives CDR1 SGDLS, CDR2 YYNGEE. Regarding the study as a whole: More expanded clones were seen, on average, in CD8+ T cells than in CD4+. Low clonal expansion, among the lowest seen, marked partial responders at 0.1-3.0 mg/kg.

On this clone itself: As yet, its antigen is unknown.

Clones were read by immunoSEQ multiplex PCR, and TCRdb kept only the in-frame ones, dropping some. Seen here are 90,000 to 120,000 clones, approximately 89% observed once, and the top ten hold 1.2%. The sample was CD4+ or CD8+ T cells sorted from blood, taken in a trial of the OX40 agonist ivuxolimab. The V call is TRBV9, the J call TRBJ2-1; TRBD1 agrees at 7 bases. The clonotype was recovered from an adult with an advanced solid tumor such as melanoma, head and neck, liver or kidney cancer. CDR3 sequence reads: CASSSRQGPYNEQFF. CDR3 nucleotide sequence: TGTGCCAGCAGCTCCAGACAGGGTCCCTACAATGAGCAGTTCTTC.